One sample yielded the 16 T cell receptor beta chains listed below, sequenced in a study of blood T cell repertoires in COVID-19. Using immunoSEQ multiplex PCR, the repertoire was profiled, and TCRdb retains in-frame clones only, with some absent. The data hold a few hundred thousand clones, with less than 85% observed a single time. Sequencing was done on a sample of PBMCs or T cells enriched from blood (not recorded which). The receptors shown here come from a man aged 35-49 years who had recovered from COVID-19.

This rearrangement joins TRBV19 to TRBJ1-4; D is uncertain. This CDR3 comprises 13 residues. Germline CDR1 is LNHDA and CDR2 is SQIVND (reference sequence). The ends were cut back, 6 bases at V and 8 bases at J, with 13 bases in the middle. CDR3 bases: TGTGCCAGTAGGGCGGTCGGCGGGGAAAAACTGTTTTTT. Translated: CASRAVGGEKLFF.

This clone was detected only once. The rearrangement joins TRBV10-3 to TRBJ2-7; D may be TRBD1 (5 bases). The CDR3 is 13 residues long. From germline, CDR1 is ENHRY and CDR2 SYGVKD. Trimming removed 8 bases at V and 5 bases at J, with 16 bases between. In nucleotides, the CDR3 is TGTGCCATCGGGGCTAGTAGTTTACACGAGCAGTACTTC. Amino acid sequence: CAIGASSLHEQYF.

The V call is TRBV7-8, the J call TRBJ2-2, with D maybe TRBD1 (6 bases). The germline V and J ends were trimmed by 0 bases and 2 bases, with 10 bases remaining between them. Germline V lookup: CDR1 SGHVS, CDR2 FQNEAQ. The CDR3 runs 16 residues. CDR3 nucleotides: TGTGCCAGCAGCTTAGCGCTGGGGGCCAACACCGGGGAGCTGTTTTTT. Its protein is CASSLALGANTGELFF.

This clone was counted a few times. The CDR3 sequence: CASSPAGGRTGELFF. Here the CDR3 DNA reads TGTGCCAGCAGCCCAGCGGGAGGGCGCACCGGGGAGCTGTTTTTT. The chain employs TRBV7-3 and TRBJ2-2; 10 bases are shared with TRBD2. Germline CDR1 is SGHTA and CDR2 is FQGTGA. This CDR3 has 15 residues. V was clipped by 5 bases and J by 4 bases; unmatched bases: 4.

The chain employs TRBV18 and TRBJ2-7; perhaps TRBD1 as D (6 bases). Trimming stripped 6 bases from V and 3 bases from J, with 12 bases between. The CDR3 spans 13 residues. Per the germline V gene, CDR1 is KGHSH and CDR2 is LQKENI. The CDR3 sequence is CASSYREGYEQYF. Here the CDR3 DNA reads TGTGCCAGCTCTTACAGGGAAGGCTACGAGCAGTACTTC. The complete variable domain, with remaining parts taken from reference TRBV18 and TRBJ2-7, reads NAGVMQNPRHLVRRRGQEARLRCSPMKGHSHVYWYRQLPEEGLKFMVYLQKENIIDESGMPKERFSAEFPKEGPSILRIQQVVRGDSAAYFCASSYREGYEQYFGPGTRLTVT.

The chain combines TRBV9 with TRBJ1-3, with unresolved D. Germline CDR1 reads SGDLS; CDR2 reads YYNGEE. This CDR3 contains 13 residues. V was trimmed by 3 bases and J by 2 bases, leaving 6 bases between them. CDR3 nucleotides: TGTGCCAGCAGCGCCTCCCCTGGAAACACCATATATTTT. Its protein product is CASSASPGNTIYF.

The gene calls are TRBV4-1 and TRBJ1-6; 8 bases map to TRBD1. V was pared by 3 bases and J by 4 bases, with 2 bases of the junction left unmatched. CDR3 size: 15 residues. CDR1 is MGHRA, CDR2 YSYEKL, per germline. CDR3 sequence (DNA): TGCGCCAGCAGCCAGGGGACAGGATATAATTCACCCCTCCACTTT. Amino acid sequence: CASSQGTGYNSPLHF.

The chain is built from TRBV27 and TRBJ2-7, with 7 bases that match TRBD1. The CDR3 covers 13 residues. V was clipped by 5 bases and J by 4 bases; unmatched bases: 5. Per germline, CDR1 MNHEY and CDR2 SMNVEV (reference sequence). The CDR3 spells CASSPGTVYEQYF. In nucleotides, the CDR3 is TGTGCCAGCAGTCCCGGGACAGTATACGAGCAGTACTTC.

This clone was recorded a few times. This rearrangement joins TRBV29-1 to TRBJ2-5; possibly TRBD1 for D (5 bases). This CDR3 has 11 amino acids. V was clipped by 7 bases and J by 5 bases, with 11 bases between them. Germline-derived CDR1 and CDR2 are SQVTM and ANQGSEA. This chain's CDR3 is CSARVRETQYF. CDR3 in DNA: TGCAGCGCCAGGGTTCGGGAGACCCAGTACTTC.

This clone was seen once. The J gene is TRBJ2-2, the V gene TRBV29-1; D may be TRBD1 (7 bases). Germline loops: CDR1 SQVTM, CDR2 ANQGSEA. The CDR3 spans 14 residues. V shed 3 bases and J shed 4 bases, with 12 bases lying between them. The CDR3 loop reads CSVENRGGTGELFF. The CDR3 bases are TGCAGCGTTGAGAACAGGGGAGGCACCGGGGAGCTGTTTTTT.

The V and J genes are TRBV6-2 or TRBV6-3 and TRBJ1-1, with 7 bases lining up with TRBD1. Germline V gene data show CDR1 as MNHEY and CDR2 as SVGEGT. This CDR3 region has 17 residues. V dropped 5 bases and J dropped 4; count of bases not matched to a gene: 16. The CDR3 nucleotides are TGTGCCAGCAGTACGGCAATCTACCTATCAGGGGGCACTGAAGCTTTCTTT. This encodes CASSTAIYLSGGTEAFF.

The chain has TRBV30 and TRBJ1-5; D gene unclear. Germline CDR1 GTSNPN, CDR2 SVGIG (reference sequence). V gave up 1 base and J gave up 0 bases, with 4 bases separating them. This CDR3 contains 13 residues. CDR3 sequence reads: CAWSEHSNQPQHF. The CDR3 DNA is TGTGCCTGGAGTGAACATAGCAATCAGCCCCAGCATTTT.

V and J are TRBV28 and TRBJ1-2; 10 bases line up with TRBD1. CDR1 and CDR2 from the germline V gene are MDHEN and SYDVKM. This CDR3 is built from 16 residues. The V and J ends lost 2 bases and 4 bases, in that order; junction bases with no gene match: 7. DNA for the CDR3: TGTGCCAGCAGTTTAGCCGGGACAGGGGTTAGCTATGGCTACACCTTC. Protein: CASSLAGTGVSYGYTF.

V is TRBV4-1 and J is TRBJ2-7, with D maybe TRBD1 (6 bases). CDR1 is MGHRA and CDR2 is YSYEKL in the germline V gene. The CDR3 consists of 15 residues. V was cut by 2 bases and J by 1 base, with 12 bases left in between. CDR3 residues: CASSQQGDKSYEQYF. The CDR3, as DNA: TGCGCCAGCAGCCAACAAGGGGACAAGTCCTACGAGCAGTACTTC.

This rearrangement joins TRBV27 to TRBJ1-6; perhaps TRBD1 as D (5 bases). The V end was cut by 8 bases, the J end by 8 bases, with 19 bases between. Germline V CDR1 and CDR2: MNHEY, SMNVEV (reference sequence). The CDR3 is 15 residues long. The CDR3 DNA reads TGTGCCAGCGCCCCGGGCGGGGGGTTTCATTCACCCCTCCACTTT. Translated: CASAPGGGFHSPLHF.

This CDR3 is CASSFGGTGDNEQFF. The CDR3 DNA sequence: TGTGCCAGCAGCTTTGGGGGGACAGGGGACAATGAGCAGTTCTTC. This chain uses TRBV7-3 with TRBJ2-1, with 10 bases lining up with TRBD1. The V and J ends lost 3 bases and 5 bases, in that order; junction bases with no gene match: 4. The germline V gene has CDR1 SGHTA and CDR2 FQGTGA. This CDR3 contains 15 residues.